This is a list of T cell receptor beta chains from one sample in a study of response to subunit inactivated influenza vaccine. Via MiXCR, TCRdb re-called the RT-PCR reads, giving one row per CDR3 protein. The profile covers around 790,000 distinct CDR3 sequences, with approximately 22% appearing a single time and 10% taken by the ten largest. Sequencing was performed on PBMCs from blood, taken about 5 days after vaccination. These receptors all come from a man in his fifties or sixties who received an inactivated influenza vaccine. CDR3s include the opening cysteine and the closing phenylalanine or tryptophan. A D gene is named only where the DNA matches it firmly. Only part of the rows carry a size: once, few, many, or a class if the clone is expanded.

D gene: .
clone size: few
V gene: TRBV4-3
J gene: TRBJ2-5
CDR3 DNA: TGCGCCAGCAGCCAAGATATATCGATAGGGCGGGGTCAAGAGACCCAGTACTTC
CDR3 protein: CASSQDISIGRGQETQYF

D gene: TRBD2
clone size: .
V gene: TRBV3-1
J gene: TRBJ2-1
CDR3 DNA: TGTGCCAGCAGCCAAGAAACTAGCGTGGGCGATGAGCAGTTCTTC
CDR3 protein: CASSQETSVGDEQFF

D gene: TRBD2
clone size: few
V gene: TRBV6-2/TRBV6-3
J gene: TRBJ2-7
CDR3 DNA: TGTGCCAGCAGGGATCTAGCGGGACCCACCTACGAGCAGTACTTC
CDR3 protein: CASRDLAGPTYEQYF

D gene: .
clone size: .
V gene: TRBV7-9
J gene: TRBJ2-1
CDR3 DNA: TGTGCCAGCAGCTTACCCGGGGGGCCCAATGAGCAGTTCTTC
CDR3 protein: CASSLPGGPNEQFF

D gene: .
clone size: .
V gene: TRBV5-1
J gene: TRBJ2-2
CDR3 DNA: TGCGCCAGCAGCTCAACCTCACTTTACCTTTCGAACACCGGGGAGCTGTTTTTT
CDR3 protein: CASSSTSLYLSNTGELFF

D gene: TRBD2
clone size: .
V gene: TRBV20-1
J gene: TRBJ2-1
CDR3 DNA: TGCAGTGCTATACTAGCGGGCCTCAGCTCCTACAATGAGCAGTTCTTC
CDR3 protein: CSAILAGLSSYNEQFF

D gene: .
clone size: .
V gene: TRBV29-1
J gene: TRBJ2-1
CDR3 DNA: TGCAGCGTCGTACTCGCGGGGCCTTACAATGAGCAGTTCTTC
CDR3 protein: CSVVLAGPYNEQFF

D gene: TRBD1
clone size: few
V gene: TRBV20-1
J gene: TRBJ2-5
CDR3 DNA: TGCAGTGCTACAACTGACAGGGCCAAAGAGACCCAGTACTTC
CDR3 protein: CSATTDRAKETQYF

D gene: TRBD2
clone size: .
V gene: TRBV12-3/TRBV12-4
J gene: TRBJ2-1
CDR3 DNA: TGTGCCAGCACCGGACTAGCGATGGTTTCCTACAATGAGCAGTTCTTC
CDR3 protein: CASTGLAMVSYNEQFF

D gene: .
clone size: few
V gene: TRBV13
J gene: TRBJ1-1
CDR3 DNA: TGTGCCAGCAGCCCCCCCCCTATTAGGAACACTGAAGCTTTCTTT
CDR3 protein: CASSPPPIRNTEAFF

D gene: TRBD1
clone size: .
V gene: TRBV27
J gene: TRBJ1-6
CDR3 DNA: TGTGCCAGCAGTTCAACCGGGACAGGGGGCGCGTCGGGTGGTTCACCCCTCCACTTT
CDR3 protein: CASSSTGTGGASGGSPLHF

D gene: TRBD2
clone size: many
V gene: TRBV20-1
J gene: TRBJ2-7
CDR3 DNA: TGCAGTGCTAGAGGTCTAGCGGGGGCAGTCTACGAGCAGTACTTC
CDR3 protein: CSARGLAGAVYEQYF

D gene: .
clone size: .
V gene: TRBV10-3
J gene: TRBJ1-5
CDR3 DNA: TGTGCCATCAGTGAGTCGAGTTTAGACAGCAATCAGCCCCAGCATTTT
CDR3 protein: CAISESSLDSNQPQHF

D gene: TRBD1
clone size: .
V gene: TRBV4-2
J gene: TRBJ1-2
CDR3 DNA: TGTGCCAGCAGCCAGTGGGACAGGGAAGTATTTGTTGGCTACACCTTC
CDR3 protein: CASSQWDREVFVGYTF

D gene: .
clone size: few
V gene: TRBV12-3/TRBV12-4
J gene: TRBJ1-1
CDR3 DNA: TGTGCCAGCAGTAGTGTTGGAGGCACTGAAGCTTTCTTT
CDR3 protein: CASSSVGGTEAFF

D gene: .
clone size: .
V gene: TRBV7-9
J gene: TRBJ2-7
CDR3 DNA: TGTGCCAGCAGCGAACCAGGGGTCCGCTACGAGCAGTACTTC
CDR3 protein: CASSEPGVRYEQYF

D gene: TRBD1
clone size: .
V gene: TRBV10-3
J gene: TRBJ1-6
CDR3 DNA: TGTGCCATCAGTGATCAGGGGGGGAATTCACCCCTCCACTTT
CDR3 protein: CAISDQGGNSPLHF

D gene: .
clone size: .
V gene: TRBV29-1
J gene: TRBJ2-7
CDR3 DNA: TGCAGCGTCGGGCAGGGGATTTACGAGCAGTACTTC
CDR3 protein: CSVGQGIYEQYF

D gene: TRBD2
clone size: few
V gene: TRBV5-1
J gene: TRBJ2-1
CDR3 DNA: TGCGCCAGCAGCCTGACTAGCGGGGGGCCGCCCTACAATGAGCAGTTCTTC
CDR3 protein: CASSLTSGGPPYNEQFF

D gene: TRBD2
clone size: .
V gene: TRBV7-7
J gene: TRBJ2-5
CDR3 DNA: TGTGCTAGCCGGGGGGGGGCTCGGGAGACCCAGTACTTC
CDR3 protein: CASRGGARETQYF

D gene: TRBD1
clone size: .
V gene: TRBV7-6
J gene: TRBJ1-1
CDR3 DNA: TGTGCCAGCAGCTTAGTGAGACAGGGTCCTCTTACGAACGCTGAAGCTTTCTTT
CDR3 protein: CASSLVRQGPLTNAEAFF

D gene: TRBD1
clone size: few
V gene: TRBV12-3/TRBV12-4
J gene: TRBJ2-7
CDR3 DNA: TGTGCCAGCAGTTCCCGACAGGGGACCGAGCAGTACTTC
CDR3 protein: CASSSRQGTEQYF

D gene: TRBD1
clone size: .
V gene: TRBV5-1
J gene: TRBJ1-2
CDR3 DNA: TGCGCCAGCAGCTTCGGGGACAGGGCTGGCTACACCTTC
CDR3 protein: CASSFGDRAGYTF

D gene: TRBD2
clone size: few
V gene: TRBV6-2/TRBV6-3
J gene: TRBJ2-7
CDR3 DNA: TGTGCCAGCAGGTTGGGACTAGCGTACTACGAGCAGTACTTC
CDR3 protein: CASRLGLAYYEQYF

D gene: TRBD2
clone size: .
V gene: TRBV7-9
J gene: TRBJ2-5
CDR3 DNA: TGTGCCAGTCTCGGACTAGCGTTCGAGACCCAGTACTTC
CDR3 protein: CASLGLAFETQYF

D gene: .
clone size: few
V gene: TRBV5-1
J gene: TRBJ2-1
CDR3 DNA: TGCGCCAGCAGCTTTGGGGGGCTGGAGCAGTTCTTC
CDR3 protein: CASSFGGLEQFF

D gene: .
clone size: few
V gene: TRBV6-1
J gene: TRBJ1-5
CDR3 DNA: TGTGCCAGCACTGCAGGGAGTTATAGCAATCAGCCCCAGCATTTT
CDR3 protein: CASTAGSYSNQPQHF